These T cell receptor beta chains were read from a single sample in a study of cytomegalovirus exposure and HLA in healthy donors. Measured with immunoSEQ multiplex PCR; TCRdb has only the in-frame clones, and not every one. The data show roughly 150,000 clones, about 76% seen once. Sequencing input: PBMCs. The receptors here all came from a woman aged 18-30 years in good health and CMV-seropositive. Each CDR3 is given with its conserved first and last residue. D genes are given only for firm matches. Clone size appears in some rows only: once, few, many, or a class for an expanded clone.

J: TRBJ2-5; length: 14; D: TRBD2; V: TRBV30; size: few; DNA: TGTGCCTGGAGGCTAGCGGGGGGCGGAGAGACCCAGTACTTC; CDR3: CAWRLAGGGETQYF
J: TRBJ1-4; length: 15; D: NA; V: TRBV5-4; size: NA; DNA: TGTGCCAGCAGCTTGCCTGGCCAGGGGAATGAAAAACTGTTTTTT; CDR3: CASSLPGQGNEKLFF
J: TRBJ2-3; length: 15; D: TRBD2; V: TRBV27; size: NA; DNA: TGTGCCAGCAGTTCACCCGGACTAGACACAGATACGCAGTATTTT; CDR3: CASSSPGLDTDTQYF
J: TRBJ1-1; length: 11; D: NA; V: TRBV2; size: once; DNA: TGTGCCAGCGTTTTACAGCCTGAAGCTTTCTTT; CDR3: CASVLQPEAFF
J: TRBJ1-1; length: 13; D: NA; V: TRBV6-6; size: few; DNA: TGTGCCAGCAGTTACTCAGGGGTAGCTGAAGCTTTCTTT; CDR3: CASSYSGVAEAFF
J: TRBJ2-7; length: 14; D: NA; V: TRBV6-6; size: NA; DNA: TGTGCCAGCAGTTACTCCCCGGGGTCCTACGAGCAGTACTTC; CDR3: CASSYSPGSYEQYF
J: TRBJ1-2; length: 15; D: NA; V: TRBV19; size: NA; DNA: TGTGCCAGTAGTATGACTAAAAGAGCTAACTATGGCTACACCTTC; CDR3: CASSMTKRANYGYTF
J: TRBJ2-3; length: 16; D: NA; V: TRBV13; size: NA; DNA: TGTGCCAGCAGCTTAATATCCACGGGCGGGGCAGATACGCAGTATTTT; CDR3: CASSLISTGGADTQYF
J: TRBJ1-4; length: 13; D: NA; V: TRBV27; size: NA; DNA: TGTGCCAGCAGTCGGGGTGTGAGGGAAAAACTGTTTTTT; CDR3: CASSRGVREKLFF
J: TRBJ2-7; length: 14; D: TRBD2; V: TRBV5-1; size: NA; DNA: TGCGCCAGCAGCACCGGGACTAGCGGGGAGAAGGGGTACTTC; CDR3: CASSTGTSGEKGYF
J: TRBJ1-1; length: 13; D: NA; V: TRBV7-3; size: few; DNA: TGTGCCAGCAGCCGCGGGGTGAACACTGAAGCTTTCTTT; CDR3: CASSRGVNTEAFF
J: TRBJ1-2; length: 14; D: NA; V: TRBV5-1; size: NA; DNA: TGCGCCAGCAGCTATTATAGCGCTAACTATGGCTACACCTTC; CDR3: CASSYYSANYGYTF
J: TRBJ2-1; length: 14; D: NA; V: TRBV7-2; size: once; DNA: TGTGCCAGCAGCTGGGGCGGGGCCTCGGGTGAGCAGTTCTTC; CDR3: CASSWGGASGEQFF
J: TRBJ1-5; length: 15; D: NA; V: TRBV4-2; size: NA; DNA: TGTGCCAGCAGCCCAGACCCGGGGGGGAATCAGCCCCAGCATTTT; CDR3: CASSPDPGGNQPQHF
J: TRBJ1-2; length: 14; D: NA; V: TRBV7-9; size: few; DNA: TGTGCCAGCAGCTTAGCTGACGCAGGGCTGGGCTACACCTTC; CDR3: CASSLADAGLGYTF
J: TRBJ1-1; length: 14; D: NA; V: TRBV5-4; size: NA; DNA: TGTGCCAGCAGCTTAAGAGGGGGGAACACTGAAGCTTTCTTT; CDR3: CASSLRGGNTEAFF
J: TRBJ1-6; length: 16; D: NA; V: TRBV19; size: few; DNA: TGTGCCAGTAGTCTTACAGGGTCCGTCTATAATTCACCCCTCCACTTT; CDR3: CASSLTGSVYNSPLHF
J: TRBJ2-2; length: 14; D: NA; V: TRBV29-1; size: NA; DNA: TGCAGCGTCGCGGTGGACTATTCCACCGGGGAGCTGTTTTTT; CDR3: CSVAVDYSTGELFF
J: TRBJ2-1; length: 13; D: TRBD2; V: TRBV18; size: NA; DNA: TGTGCCAGCAAGACTAGCGGGGTAAATGAGCAGTTCTTC; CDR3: CASKTSGVNEQFF
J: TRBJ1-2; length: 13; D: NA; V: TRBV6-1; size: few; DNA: TGTGCCAGCAGTGAAGGGCAGGGGTATGGCTACACCTTC; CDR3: CASSEGQGYGYTF
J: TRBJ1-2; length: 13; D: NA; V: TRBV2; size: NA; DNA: TGTGCCAGCTTTGGGGGGAGGGTCTATGGCTACACCTTC; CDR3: CASFGGRVYGYTF
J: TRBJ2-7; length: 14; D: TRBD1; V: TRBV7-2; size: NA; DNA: TGTGCCAGCAAAACGACAGGGGGTCTATACGAGCAGTACTTC; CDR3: CASKTTGGLYEQYF
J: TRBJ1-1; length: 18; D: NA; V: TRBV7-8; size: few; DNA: TGTGCCAGCAGCTTAATTACAGGTCGGAGAGGCTTGAACACTGAAGCTTTCTTT; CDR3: CASSLITGRRGLNTEAFF
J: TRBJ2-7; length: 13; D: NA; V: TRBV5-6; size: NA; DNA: TGTGCCAGCAGCTTGGAAGGGGCTAGGGAGCAGTACTTC; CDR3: CASSLEGAREQYF
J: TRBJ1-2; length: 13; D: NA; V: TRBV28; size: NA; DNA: TGTGCCAGCAGTTTATCGTCCCCCTATGGCTACACCTTC; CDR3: CASSLSSPYGYTF
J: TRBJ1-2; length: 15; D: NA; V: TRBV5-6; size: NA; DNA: TGTGCCAGCTCTGCGGATGGCTACACTAACTATGGCTACACCTTC; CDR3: CASSADGYTNYGYTF
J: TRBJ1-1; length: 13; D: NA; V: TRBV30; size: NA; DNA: TGTGCCTGGAGTTCACAGGTGAACACTGAAGCTTTCTTT; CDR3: CAWSSQVNTEAFF
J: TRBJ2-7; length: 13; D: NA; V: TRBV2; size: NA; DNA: TGTGCCAGCAGTGAGAGCGGTCGCTCCCCTGGGTACTTC; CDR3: CASSESGRSPGYF
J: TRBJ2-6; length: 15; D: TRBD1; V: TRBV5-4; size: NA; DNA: TGTGCCAGCAGCGACAGGGGGCCTGGGGCCAACGTCCTGACTTTC; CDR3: CASSDRGPGANVLTF
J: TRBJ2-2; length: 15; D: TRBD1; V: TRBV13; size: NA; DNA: TGTGCCAGCAGCCTGAATACAGGGGACACCGGGGAGCTGTTTTTT; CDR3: CASSLNTGDTGELFF
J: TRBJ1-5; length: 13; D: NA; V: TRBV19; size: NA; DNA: TGTGCCAGTAGCACCCAGGCAGATCAGCCCCAGCATTTT; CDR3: CASSTQADQPQHF
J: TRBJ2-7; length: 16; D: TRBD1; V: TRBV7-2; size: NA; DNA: TGTGCCAGCAGCTTAGCGCGGCAGGGGGCCTTCTACGAGCAGTACTTC; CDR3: CASSLARQGAFYEQYF
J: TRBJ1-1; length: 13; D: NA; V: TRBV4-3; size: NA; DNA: TGCGCCAGCAGCACTGCGGGGCGGTCGGAAGCTTTCTTT; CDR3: CASSTAGRSEAFF
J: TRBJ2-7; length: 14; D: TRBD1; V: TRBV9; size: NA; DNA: TGTGCCAGCAGCGCGGGACAGGGGAACTACGAGCAGTACTTC; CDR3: CASSAGQGNYEQYF
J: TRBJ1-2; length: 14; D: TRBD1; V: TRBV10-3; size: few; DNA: TGTGCCATCAGTACAGGGGGTTGGGACTATGGCTACACCTTC; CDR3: CAISTGGWDYGYTF